The clone carrying this T cell receptor beta chain occurred a few times. The antigen is undetermined. Profiled with immunoSEQ multiplex PCR; TCRdb holds only in-frame clones, not every one. The sample comprises some 3,900 clones, 70% to 85% of which are singletons, and 25% to 30% rests with the top ten. The record originates from a study of immune cell composition in non-small cell lung cancer. Findings and caveats of the study: Top 10 clone scores and clonality were higher in squamous than adenocarcinoma. Dominant in vivo tumour-associated clones were not shown to share tumour-reactive sequences. 75% of squamous and approximately 30% of adenocarcinoma cases had tumour-associated clones >0.5%.

This receptor was taken from a human donor with non-small cell lung cancer. Material: lung tumor tissue.

CDR3 loop: CAWSRGTEVGDEQFF. CDR3 nucleotide sequence: TGTGCCTGGAGTAGGGGGACAGAAGTAGGCGATGAGCAGTTCTTC. The J gene is TRBJ2-1, the V gene TRBV30; TRBD1 aligns across 7 bases. CDR1 and CDR2 (germline): GTSNPN, SVGIG (reference sequence). The J segment lost 8 bases and the V segment lost 2 bases, leaving 12 bases of the junction unmatched. The CDR3 extends over 15 amino acids.